Detailed here is one T cell receptor (beta chain). Its antigen is still unknown. The data derive from a study of Ad26.COV2.S vaccination and SARS-CoV-2 variants. Notes on the study in general: It was reported that spike-specific CD8+ and CD4+ T cell responses were substantially broad after vaccination.

CDR1 and CDR2 (germline): SGDLS, YYNGEE. J was trimmed by 4 bases and V by 0 bases; bases with no gene match: 12. The CDR3 sequence is 17 residues long. The table came from immunoSEQ multiplex PCR; TCRdb's copy has only in-frame clones and leaves some out. The sample includes about 350,000 clones, approximately 90% seen only once; the top ten take about 3.8%. Sample: peripheral blood, taken after recovery from COVID-19. V gene TRBV9 combines with J gene TRBJ1-2; 7 nucleotides align to TRBD1. The clonotype was recovered from a human donor who had recovered from COVID-19. In DNA form, the CDR3 reads TGTGCCAGCAGCGTAGCTACATCCCGACAGGGAGGCTATGGCTACACCTTC. Translation gives CASSVATSRQGGYGYTF.